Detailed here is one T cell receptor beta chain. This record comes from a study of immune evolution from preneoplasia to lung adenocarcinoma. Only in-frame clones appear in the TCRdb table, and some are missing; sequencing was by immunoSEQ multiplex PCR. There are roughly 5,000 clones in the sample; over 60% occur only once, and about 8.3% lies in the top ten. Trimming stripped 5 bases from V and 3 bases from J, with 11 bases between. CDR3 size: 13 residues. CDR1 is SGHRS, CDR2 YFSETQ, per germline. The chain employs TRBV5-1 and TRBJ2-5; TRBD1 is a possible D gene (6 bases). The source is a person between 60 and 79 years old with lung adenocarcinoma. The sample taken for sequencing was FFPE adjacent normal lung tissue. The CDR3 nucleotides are TGCGCCAGCAGACAGGGTGGAGAAGAGACCCAGTACTTC. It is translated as CASRQGGEETQYF.